A single sample is the source of the 20 T cell receptor beta chains below, sequenced in a study of shared clonotypes between healthy human individuals. Only CD45RO-negative cells positively selected for CCR7 counted as naive CD8 cells, so terminally differentiated effector memory CD45RA+ cells were excluded. The data were produced by immunoSEQ multiplex PCR, yet TCRdb's version contains in-frame clones alone and is incomplete. Here the sample spans about 2 million clones, over 85% being singletons. Sequencing was carried out using naive CD8+ T cells sorted from blood. These receptors all stem from a man aged 18 to 30 in good health.

V is TRBV16 and J is TRBJ1-2; 8 positions match TRBD1. The CDR3 has 15 amino acids. CDR1 KGHSY and CDR2 FQNENV come from the germline V gene. With 0 bases clipped from V and 6 bases from J, the junction kept 6 bases outside the gene matches. CDR3 protein: CASSQSAEQGDGYTF. In DNA form, the CDR3 reads TGTGCCAGCAGCCAATCCGCTGAACAGGGGGATGGCTACACCTTC.

This clone occurred once. The V gene is TRBV7-6, the J gene TRBJ2-2, with 7 bases matching TRBD2. V was pared by 5 bases and J by 2 bases, with 8 bases of the junction left unmatched. The germline V gene encodes CDR1 SGHVS and CDR2 FNYEAQ. The CDR3 consists of 16 residues. The CDR3 region is CASSPSQRDNTGELFF. The DNA for the CDR3 is TGTGCCAGCAGCCCCTCGCAGCGGGACAACACCGGGGAGCTGTTTTTT.

Concerning this clone: The sample has other DNA sequences that encode this CDR3 too. In nucleotides, the CDR3 is TGTGCCAGCAGCGTAACCCCGGACGGTTCCTACGAGCAGTACTTC. Translation gives CASSVTPDGSYEQYF. This chain connects TRBV9 to TRBJ2-7; D is ambiguous. Germline V lookup: CDR1 SGDLS, CDR2 YYNGEE. The CDR3 loop spans 15 amino acids. V lost 1 base and J lost 1, with 12 bases in between.

The chain recombines TRBV1 with TRBJ2-5; TRBD2, the table's D call, was not compared with the DNA. TRBV1 is termed a pseudogene. This CDR3 spans 16 amino acids. The CDR3 nucleotides are TGCACCAGCAGCCAAGGGCGGGGGGGCGGAGTGGAGACCCAGTACTTC. This encodes CTSSQGRGGGVETQYF.

The gene calls are TRBV6-5 and TRBJ2-7; D might be TRBD2 (7 bases). This CDR3 region has 13 residues. Trimming left V 1 base short and J 5 bases short, with 9 bases between. From germline, CDR1 is MNHEY and CDR2 SVGAGI. CDR3 loop: CASSYWEGDEQYF. The CDR3 nucleotides are TGTGCCAGCAGTTACTGGGAGGGGGACGAGCAGTACTTC.

The V and J genes are TRBV5-1 and TRBJ2-1; 7 bases are shared with TRBD2. The J segment lost 5 bases and the V segment lost 3 bases, leaving 11 bases of the junction unmatched. Germline-derived CDR1 and CDR2 are SGHRS and YFSETQ. The length of the CDR3 is 16 residues. CDR3 in DNA: TGCGCCAGCAGCTACCAATGGGAGGGTACAAACAATGAGCAGTTCTTC. Its protein product is CASSYQWEGTNNEQFF.

Worth noting for this clone: The sample has other DNA sequences that encode this CDR3 too. The V gene is TRBV28, the J gene TRBJ1-4; D remains ambiguous. Trimming removed 3 bases at V and 8 bases at J, with 4 bases between. Germline assignment: CDR1 MDHEN and CDR2 SYDVKM. This CDR3 has 11 residues. The CDR3 loop reads CASSFLEKLFF. CDR3 coding DNA: TGTGCCAGCAGTTTCCTGGAAAAACTGTTTTTT.

This CDR3 reads CASSLGLGNEQFF. The CDR3 coding sequence is TGTGCCAGTAGTCTGGGACTCGGGAATGAGCAGTTCTTC. V is TRBV19 and J is TRBJ2-1, with a possible D match to TRBD2 (6 bases). The CDR3 consists of 13 residues. Trimming took 5 bases from V and 7 from J, leaving 12 bases between them. Germline V gives CDR1 LNHDA, CDR2 SQIVND (reference sequence).

This sequence joins TRBV6-6 and TRBJ2-3; D uncertain. V lost 3 bases and J lost 2, with 12 bases in between. The CDR3 is 15 residues long. CDR1 is MNHNY, CDR2 SVGAGI, per germline (reference sequence). The CDR3 DNA reads TGTGCCAGCAGTTATACGGCTCCGAACACAGATACGCAGTATTTT. It specifies CASSYTAPNTDTQYF.

The rearrangement joins TRBV19 to TRBJ2-2; TRBD1 might be the D (5 bases). The V gene's germline CDR1 is LNHDA and CDR2 SQIVND (reference sequence). The CDR3 covers 16 residues. V lost 3 bases and J 4 bases, leaving 15 bases between the germline ends. The CDR3 nucleotides read TGTGCCAGTAGTATCTATCCCCAGGGTGGCACCGGGGAGCTGTTTTTT. This sequence encodes CASSIYPQGGTGELFF.

V usage is TRBV5-6 and J usage is TRBJ2-7; D might be TRBD1 (6 bases). V was clipped by 4 bases and J by 1 base, with 12 bases between them. The CDR3 totals 14 residues. Germline values: CDR1 SGHDT, CDR2 YYEEEE. The CDR3 spells CASSAGQLSYEQYF. In nucleotides, the CDR3 is TGTGCCAGCAGCGCTGGACAGCTATCCTACGAGCAGTACTTC.

Comments on this clone: Mismatch with germline at one junction end may stem from a read error. The chain joins TRBV27 to TRBJ2-7; a possible D gene is TRBD1 (6 bases). CDR1 MNHEY and CDR2 SMNVEV come from the germline V gene (reference sequence). The CDR3 length is 12 residues. The CDR3 sequence: CASGLQGNEQYF. DNA for the CDR3: TGTGCCAGCGGTTTACAGGGTAACGAGCAGTACTTC.

The chain carries TRBV4-1 and TRBJ2-7; D is undetermined. V was clipped by 1 base and J by 0 bases, with 13 bases between them. Germline-derived CDR1 and CDR2 are MGHRA and YSYEKL. This CDR3 has 16 amino acids. The CDR3: CASSQGSESASYEQYF. The DNA of the CDR3 is TGCGCCAGCAGCCAAGGGTCCGAGAGTGCCTCCTACGAGCAGTACTTC.

CDR3 sequence: CASMMQGVYNEQFF. CDR3 DNA sequence: TGTGCCAGCATGATGCAGGGGGTCTACAATGAGCAGTTCTTC. The chain employs TRBV27 and TRBJ2-1, with 7 bases that match TRBD1. J was trimmed by 3 bases and V by 7 bases; bases with no gene match: 6. Germline V gene lookup returns CDR1 MNHEY and CDR2 SMNVEV (reference sequence). The CDR3 consists of 14 residues.

V is TRBV7-9 and J is TRBJ1-1; TRBD1 matches at 11 bases. V lost 5 bases to trimming and J lost 7 bases; unmatched junction nucleotides: 3. Germline V gene lookup returns CDR1 SEHNR and CDR2 FQNEAQ (reference sequence). The CDR3 length is 13 residues. The CDR3 DNA reads as TGTGCCAGCAGCCTGGGGACAGGGGGTGAAGCTTTCTTT. It translates to CASSLGTGGEAFF. Full variable domain (missing parts from reference TRBV7-9 and TRBJ1-1): DTGVSQNPRHKITKRGQNVTFRCDPISEHNRLYWYRQTLGQGPEFLTYFQNEAQLEKSRLLSDRFSAERPKGSFSTLEIQRTEQGDSAMYLCASSLGTGGEAFFGQGTRLTVV.

The rearrangement links TRBV5-5 to TRBJ2-2; D may be TRBD1 (7 bases). V gave up 2 bases and J gave up 1 base, with 18 bases separating them. Germline V gene sequence: CDR1 SGHKS, CDR2 YYEKEE (reference sequence). The CDR3 is 18 residues long. The chain's CDR3 is CASSFFPGGNQNTGELFF. The CDR3 DNA follows: TGTGCCAGCAGCTTTTTTCCAGGGGGGAACCAGAACACCGGGGAGCTGTTTTTT.

V and J are TRBV5-6 and TRBJ1-5; no clear D. CDR1 is SGHDT and CDR2 is YYEEEE in the germline V gene. The V end lost 2 bases, the J end lost 7 bases, and 13 bases lay between the germline ends. This CDR3 contains 14 residues. The CDR3 loop is CASSFQGSKQPQHF. The CDR3 DNA reads TGTGCCAGCAGCTTTCAAGGGTCAAAGCAGCCCCAGCATTTT.

This chain connects TRBV7-2 to TRBJ2-7; the match to TRBD2 covers 12 bases. The V and J ends lost 5 bases and 5 bases, in that order; junction bases with no gene match: 7. Germline V CDR1 and CDR2: SGHTA, FQGNSA. This CDR3 comprises 15 residues. This CDR3 is CASSLTSGRYDEQYF. DNA for the CDR3: TGTGCCAGCAGCCTCACTAGCGGGAGGTACGACGAGCAGTACTTC.

This chain uses TRBV2 with TRBJ2-7, with a tentative D call TRBD2 (6 bases). V was trimmed by 6 bases and J by 2 bases, leaving 17 bases between them. The CDR3 is 15 amino acids. Germline V gives CDR1 SNHLY, CDR2 FYNNEI. The CDR3 DNA reads TGTGCCAGCAGCGGACGGGAGAATAGGCCCTACGAGCAGTACTTC. Its translation: CASSGRENRPYEQYF.

The chain carries TRBV7-9 and TRBJ2-5, with TRBD1 as a possible D gene (6 bases). Germline values: CDR1 SEHNR, CDR2 FQNEAQ (reference sequence). This CDR3 region has 17 residues. Trimming left V 5 bases short and J 5 bases short, with 24 bases between. The DNA for the CDR3 is TGTGCCAGCAGCCATCCCTCCCGGGACACTCCTGACGAGACCCAGTACTTC. This codes for CASSHPSRDTPDETQYF.